This T cell receptor (beta chain) was captured by sequencing in a study of monozygotic twins with cystic fibrosis. On the study more broadly: With approximately 14 PCR cycles, barcoded libraries came from 2.5 to 3.5 micrograms of fragmented DNA.

With respect to this clone: The antigen remains undetermined.

Overall study findings and caveats: In 13 of 16 pairs, V gene usage was closest to the co-twin's. Monozygotic CF twin pairs shared significantly more nucleotide-identical clonotypes than unrelated CF individuals did. Median Simpson clonality of 0.0095 suggested naive T cells predominated.

Trimming shortened V by 2 bases and J by 7 bases, and 12 bases separated the two germline ends. The length of the CDR3 is 14 residues. Per germline, CDR1 MGHRA and CDR2 YSYEKL. TCRdb's copy holds only in-frame clones and misses some; the assay was immunoSEQ multiplex PCR. Of around 29,000 clones listed, around four fifths are singletons. This rearrangement joins TRBV4-1 to TRBJ2-1; D remains unclear. Input material: blood. The clonotype was recovered from a girl aged 2 to 10 with cystic fibrosis. The CDR3 nucleotides read TGCGCCAGCAGCCAATTATCGCCCGGGAATGAGCAGTTCTTC. Protein sequence: CASSQLSPGNEQFF.